This T cell receptor beta chain was observed in a study of T cell responses to AZD1222 COVID-19 vaccine. Trimming took off 5 bases at V and 6 bases at J, with 16 bases between the two ends. Germline V gene lookup returns CDR1 LGHDT and CDR2 YNNKEL (reference sequence). The CDR3 sequence is 14 residues long. Assay used: immunoSEQ multiplex PCR; TCRdb lists only in-frame clones, some missing. The table shows 100,000 to 150,000 clones, with around 87% occurring only once. This TCR was recovered from an adult in good health. The V gene is TRBV3-1 (or the pseudogene TRBV3-2), the J gene TRBJ1-2; no clear D gene. The sample here was peripheral blood, taken on day 0 of AZD1222 vaccination. As DNA, the CDR3 is TGTGCCAGCAGCAATGGGGTCAGGTGGGATGGCTACACCTTC. Protein sequence: CASSNGVRWDGYTF.